This T cell receptor (beta chain) is drawn from a study of somatic mutations in cytotoxic T cells in rheumatoid arthritis. Turning to the study itself: Before any treatment began, about 30 ml EDTA peripheral blood was collected from patients right after diagnosis. At nearly 100% purity, some V beta antibody-stained T-cell populations were flow-sorted, and these included V beta1+ cells that were sequenced for TCRB.

This clone turned up a few times. Between the trimmed V and J ends, which lost 0 bases and 0 bases, there was a span of 9 bases. CDR3 length equals 15 residues. CDR1 is MNHEY and CDR2 is SVGAGI in the germline V gene. Method: immunoSEQ multiplex PCR; TCRdb's copy keeps in-frame clones and lacks some. The table lists some 10,000 clones, almost 85% of them singletons. This clonotype was sampled from a woman aged 60 to 75 with rheumatoid arthritis. V gene TRBV6-5 combines with J gene TRBJ2-7, with D unresolved. The specimen was CD8+ T cells sorted from blood. CDR3 DNA: TGTGCCAGCAGTTACTCGTCAGGATTCTCCTACGAGCAGTACTTC. It codes for CASSYSSGFSYEQYF.